What follows describes a single T cell receptor (beta chain). Its recognized antigen is unknown. One base away there is no much larger clone; base qualities are not given. The CDR3 spans 15 residues, from the cysteine through the phenylalanine. Only the CDR3 portion is preserved as DNA: 45 bases, with reading frame beginning at the first base. V is pruned by 7 bases and J by 1 base, leaving 6 bases of the junction without a gene match. The germline V gene sets CDR1 to MNHNS and CDR2 to SASEGT. Receptor amplification or capture employed the immunoSEQ multiplex PCR assay. Approximately 100,000 TCR templates per sample were assayed on the deep sequencing platform. Genomic DNA extracted from sorted T cells was used for TCRbeta CDR3 sequencing. Under the source paper's analysis protocol: The R programming language was used for the clonal analysis of the TCRbeta CDR3 data. Alloreactive CD4+ and CD8+ clones were identified by comparing unstimulated samples to CFSE-low samples taken after the reaction. Alloreactive CD4+ clones were assigned to regulatory or non-regulatory origin by matching sequences to sorted unstimulated Treg and non-Treg repertoires. TCRdb took this table from immuneACCESS and kept in-frame rearrangements with V and J called. Such tables lack part of the clones; where checked against another copy, unresolved V genes explain under half of the gap, and the rest is unexplained. Clone size and V and J calls were adopted from that table, with D and trimming inferred from the DNA. Counted in this sample were about 100,000 clones; around 94% of them appeared once. Roughly 1.3% of the sample comes from the top ten.

TCRbeta CDR3 sequencing was performed on sorted unstimulated T cells and on proliferating T cells recovered from mixed lymphocyte reactions. Fresh whole blood from roughly 10 HLA-typed healthy donors was used to isolate PBMCs. To map where alloreactive clones came from, CD4+ non-regulatory T cells in the unstimulated state were FACS-sorted. The sample is drawn from a study of siplizumab effects on memory and regulatory T cells (dated by TCRdb to about 2019). For context, the study as a whole: The study examined how the anti-CD2 antibody siplizumab affects alloreactive T-cell subsets in allogeneic mixed lymphocyte reactions built from human PBMCs. Broad study findings and their caveats: Unstimulated naive T cells appeared to be more diverse than memory T cells, and naive cells seemed to make a substantial contribution to the alloresponse. The cumulative frequency of alloreactive sequences traceable to unstimulated CD4+ memory T cells was significantly reduced by siplizumab. Among mappable alloreactive CD4+ clones, an average Treg-derived fraction of roughly 71% was observed with siplizumab, compared with about 25% in control reactions. Roughly 80-95% of proliferating CD4+ or CD8+ clones could not be assigned a naive or memory phenotype. No functional confirmation was obtained for the suppressive function of proliferating Tregs from siplizumab cultures. Because sequences below about 10^-5 frequency were poorly captured, only a minor fraction of alloreactive clones could be mapped to unstimulated subsets.

The clonotype comes from a human donor in good health. The rearranged segments are TRBV6-1 and TRBJ2-5, and 10 junction bases match TRBD1. Input material: non-Treg CD4+ T cells sorted from blood. Sample cell subset or site, as interpreted from the label and publication: FACS-sorted unstimulated CD4+ non-regulatory T cells. CDR3 loop: CASMRDRGAQETQYF. The nucleotides are TGTGCCAGCATGAGGGACAGGGGAGCCCAAGAGACCCAGTACTTC.